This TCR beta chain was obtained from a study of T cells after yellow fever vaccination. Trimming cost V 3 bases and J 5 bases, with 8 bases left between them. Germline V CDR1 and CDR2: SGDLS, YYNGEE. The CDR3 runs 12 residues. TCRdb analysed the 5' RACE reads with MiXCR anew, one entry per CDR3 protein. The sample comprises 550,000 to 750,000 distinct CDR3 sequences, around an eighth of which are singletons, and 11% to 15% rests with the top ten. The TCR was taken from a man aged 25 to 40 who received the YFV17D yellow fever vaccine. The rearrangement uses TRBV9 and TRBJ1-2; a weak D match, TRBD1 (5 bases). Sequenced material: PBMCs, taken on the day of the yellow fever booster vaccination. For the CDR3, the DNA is TGTGCCAGCAGCGCCTCAGGGTATGGCTACACCTTC. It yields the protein CASSASGYGYTF.